The 19 T cell receptor beta chains given below trace back to one sample, sequenced in a study of blood T cell repertoires in COVID-19. Sequencing was performed with immunoSEQ multiplex PCR; in TCRdb, only in-frame clones are kept and a portion is missing. The data show 100,000 or so clones, with 81% seen just once and 3.5% to 5% held by the top ten. The material sequenced was peripheral blood. Receptor source: a man aged 55 to 70 with acute or convalescent COVID-19.

This clone has only a few counts. The chain links TRBV19 to TRBJ1-1; a possible D gene is TRBD1 (5 bases). This CDR3 region has 14 residues. Germline values: CDR1 LNHDA, CDR2 SQIVND (reference sequence). V shed 4 bases and J shed 4 bases, with 13 bases lying between them. The CDR3 nucleotides read TGTGCCAGTAGTAAGGAGGGGTGGATCACTGAAGCTTTCTTT. This encodes CASSKEGWITEAFF. Looking up the rest from reference TRBV19 and TRBJ1-1 gives the full variable domain: DGGITQSPKYLFRKEGQNVTLSCEQNLNHDAMYWYRQDPGQGLRLIYYSQIVNDFQKGDIAEGYSVSREKKESFPLTVTSAQKNPTAFYLCASSKEGWITEAFFGQGTRLTVV.

This chain uses TRBV3-1 (or the pseudogene TRBV3-2) with TRBJ1-2; D is uncertain. The CDR3 covers 11 residues. CDR1 is LGHDT, CDR2 YNNKEL, per germline (reference sequence). The V end was cut by 5 bases, the J end by 2 bases, with 3 bases between. DNA of the CDR3: TGTGCCAGCAGCTCGAACTATGGCTACACCTTC. As protein: CASSSNYGYTF.

V and J are TRBV18 and TRBJ2-1; possibly TRBD2 for D (5 bases). CDR3 length: 16 residues. Germline CDR1 KGHSH, CDR2 LQKENI. Trimming removed 6 bases at V and 0 bases at J, with 15 bases between. The CDR3 protein is CASSPPGVGSYNEQFF. CDR3 bases: TGTGCCAGCTCCCCCCCCGGGGTAGGCTCCTACAATGAGCAGTTCTTC.

V is TRBV6-2 or TRBV6-3 and J is TRBJ2-1, with D possibly TRBD1 on 6 matching bases. Germline CDR1 reads MNHEY; CDR2 reads SVGEGT. The CDR3 spans 15 residues. The V end was cut by 4 bases, the J end by 1 base, with 11 bases between. The CDR3 region has the DNA TGTGCCAGCAGTTGGACAGTCCTTTCCTACAATGAGCAGTTCTTC. Translation gives CASSWTVLSYNEQFF.

The chain uses TRBV10-3 and TRBJ1-2, with D unclear. The CDR3 has 15 residues. Germline CDR1 reads ENHRY; CDR2 reads SYGVKD. V lost 7 bases to trimming and J lost 2 bases, with 17 bases between them. CDR3 amino acids: CAINLSGSTNYGYTF. Written as DNA, the CDR3 is TGTGCCATCAATCTCTCCGGGAGTACCAACTATGGCTACACCTTC.

Here the CDR3 DNA reads TGTGCCAGCAGTCGGGACCTAGCGGGAGGGTACAATGAGCAGTTCTTC. This translates into CASSRDLAGGYNEQFF. V is TRBV27 and J is TRBJ2-1; 12 nucleotides agree with TRBD2. This CDR3 is built from 16 residues. Germline CDR1 and CDR2: MNHEY and SMNVEV (reference sequence). The V segment lost 5 bases and the J segment 4 bases; nucleotides outside the gene matches: 6.

This chain connects TRBV18 to TRBJ1-5; 9 bases align to TRBD1. V lost 5 bases and J lost 4; bases outside the gene matches: 9. Germline CDR1 is KGHSH and CDR2 is LQKENI. This CDR3 comprises 16 residues. In DNA form, the CDR3 reads TGTGCCAGCTCAACTTCACAGGGGGCAGGGAATCAGCCCCAGCATTTT. Translating it yields CASSTSQGAGNQPQHF.

The V gene is TRBV7-6, the J gene TRBJ2-3; 14 nucleotides line up with TRBD2. Germline trimming cut 2 bases from V and 6 bases from J; bases unmatched to any gene: 13. CDR3 length: 19 residues. CDR1 is SGHVS and CDR2 is FNYEAQ in the germline V gene. CDR3 in DNA: TGTGCCAGCAGCTTATCCTCATTGGGACTAGCGGGAGTAAAGGATACGCAGTATTTT. The encoded protein is CASSLSSLGLAGVKDTQYF.

Turning to this clone: Compared with germline, one end of the junction differs, possibly owing to a read error. The chain employs TRBV19 and TRBJ2-1; D gene ambiguous. The CDR3 runs to 11 residues. Germline V gives CDR1 LNHDA, CDR2 SQIVND (reference sequence). CDR3 residues: CASNRRNGQFF. The CDR3 DNA reads TGTGCCAGTAATAGAAGAAATGGGCAGTTCTTC.

V usage is TRBV6-5 and J usage is TRBJ1-1, with D possibly matching TRBD1 (6 bases). This CDR3 contains 13 residues. Germline CDR1 and CDR2: MNHEY and SVGAGI. The ends were cut back, 7 bases at V and 5 bases at J, with 14 bases in the middle. The CDR3 coding sequence is TGTGCCAGCAAAACAGGGCTTGAAACTGAAGCTTTCTTT. Protein sequence: CASKTGLETEAFF.

V usage is TRBV30 and J usage is TRBJ2-1, with TRBD2 matching 14 bases. CDR3 length: 15 residues. CDR1 is GTSNPN and CDR2 is SVGIG in the germline V gene (reference sequence). V gave up 7 bases and J gave up 10 bases; unmatched junction bases: 12. CDR3 sequence (DNA): TGTGCCTCCCCGGGACTAGCGGGGGCCCAGATGGAGCAGTTCTTC. Its translation is CASPGLAGAQMEQFF.

The rearrangement joins TRBV2 to TRBJ2-1, with 9 bases lining up with TRBD1. Germline V CDR1 and CDR2: SNHLY, FYNNEI. CDR3 length equals 15 residues. After removal of 6 bases from V and 2 bases from J, the junction contained 5 bases not matched to a gene. The DNA of the CDR3 is TGTGCCAGCAGATTGACAGGGGGAACCTACAATGAGCAGTTCTTC. The encoded protein is CASRLTGGTYNEQFF.

This chain uses TRBV4-3 with TRBJ1-2; unclear D gene. The germline gives CDR1 LGHNA, CDR2 YSLEER. The ends were cut back, 2 bases at V and 7 bases at J, with 8 bases in the middle. This CDR3 comprises 12 residues. The CDR3 sequence: CASSQLGGGYTF. The CDR3 coding sequence is TGCGCCAGCAGCCAACTAGGCGGTGGCTACACCTTC.

The rearrangement uses TRBV19 and TRBJ2-6, with no clear D. The CDR3 spans 15 residues. V was pared by 7 bases and J by 0 bases, with 10 bases between. Germline CDR1 is LNHDA and CDR2 is SQIVND (reference sequence). The chain's CDR3 is CASKLDNSGANVLTF. The CDR3 DNA reads as TGTGCCAGTAAATTAGACAACTCTGGGGCCAACGTCCTGACTTTC. Together with reference TRBV19 and TRBJ2-6, the CDR3 gives the full variable domain: DGGITQSPKYLFRKEGQNVTLSCEQNLNHDAMYWYRQDPGQGLRLIYYSQIVNDFQKGDIAEGYSVSREKKESFPLTVTSAQKNPTAFYLCASKLDNSGANVLTFGAGSRLTVL.

The V call is TRBV7-2, the J call TRBJ1-2, with D perhaps matching TRBD1 (6 bases). Trimming took off 5 bases at V and 4 bases at J, with 14 bases between the two ends. The CDR3 covers 14 residues. Germline CDR1 SGHTA, CDR2 FQGNSA. DNA of the CDR3: TGTGCCAGCAGCCCTCGGACAGCAAGCTATGGCTACACCTTC. Amino acid sequence: CASSPRTASYGYTF.

This chain joins TRBV18 and TRBJ1-2; 7 bases match TRBD1. The V gene end was trimmed by 6 bases and the J gene end by 4 bases; junction bases not matched to a gene: 8. Germline V gene data show CDR1 as KGHSH and CDR2 as LQKENI. The CDR3 runs to 14 residues. As DNA, the CDR3 is TGTGCCAGCTCGGATCAGGGACAGATCTATGGCTACACCTTC. It specifies CASSDQGQIYGYTF.

The chain couples TRBV6-1 to TRBJ1-2; 9 nucleotides align to TRBD1. The CDR3 runs 16 residues. Germline trimming cut 0 bases from V and 2 bases from J; bases unmatched to any gene: 4. Per the germline V gene, CDR1 is MNHNS and CDR2 is SASEGT. The CDR3 DNA reads TGTGCCAGCAGTGAAGCGGGGACAGGGATGAACTATGGCTACACCTTC. It specifies CASSEAGTGMNYGYTF.

The chain carries TRBV11-3 and TRBJ1-1; D unclear. CDR3 length: 11 amino acids. V gave up 3 bases and J gave up 5 bases, with 4 bases separating them. Germline CDR1 reads SGHNT; CDR2 reads YENEEA. CDR3 amino acids: CASSFRTEAFF. CDR3 sequence (DNA): TGTGCCAGCAGCTTCAGGACTGAAGCTTTCTTT.

The chain joins TRBV9 to TRBJ2-3; D possibly corresponds to TRBD2 (5 bases). The CDR3 sequence is 14 residues long. From germline, CDR1 is SGDLS and CDR2 YYNGEE. V lost 0 bases to trimming and J lost 10 bases, with 15 bases between them. The CDR3 spells CASSVEGSSGAQYF. The CDR3 nucleotides are TGTGCCAGCAGCGTAGAGGGATCCTCCGGGGCGCAGTATTTT.